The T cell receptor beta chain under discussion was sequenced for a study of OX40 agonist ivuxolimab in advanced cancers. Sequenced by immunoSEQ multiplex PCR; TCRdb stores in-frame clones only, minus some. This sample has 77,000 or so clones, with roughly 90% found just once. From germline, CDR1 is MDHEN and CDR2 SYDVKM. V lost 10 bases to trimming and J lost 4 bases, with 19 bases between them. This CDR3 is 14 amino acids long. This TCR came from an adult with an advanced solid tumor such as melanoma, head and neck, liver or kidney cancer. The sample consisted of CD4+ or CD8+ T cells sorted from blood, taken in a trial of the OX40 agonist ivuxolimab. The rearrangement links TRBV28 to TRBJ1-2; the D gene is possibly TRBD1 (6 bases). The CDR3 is CATGWGPGSYGYTF. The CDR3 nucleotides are TGTGCCACCGGGTGGGGGCCGGGTAGCTATGGCTACACCTTC.